This T cell receptor beta chain comes out of a study of cytomegalovirus exposure and HLA in healthy donors. Study-level findings and limits: Judged likely to be a sequencing artifact was a cluster of highly shared sequence variants. A later analysis reported that several of the most significant clusters appeared to be linked to common viral pathogens, among them Epstein-Barr virus. Reportedly, a later analysis found an Asian-associated ancestry cluster had fewer N-insertions than the approximately 670-donor mean.

Germline loops: CDR1 SNHLY, CDR2 FYNNEI. J was trimmed by 5 bases and V by 11 bases; bases with no gene match: 9. The CDR3 is 14 residues long. To note about this clone: Its antigen is currently unknown.

PCR involved 60 Vbeta and 13 Jbeta primers. TCRdb's copy holds only in-frame clones and misses some; the assay was immunoSEQ multiplex PCR. The sample carries fewer than 250,000 clones, roughly 80% recorded once. Source material: PBMCs. The TCR was taken from a woman between 18 and 29 years old in good health and CMV-seronegative. The rearrangement uses TRBV2 and TRBJ1-6, with 7 bases identical to TRBD1. The CDR3 here is CAGRQGMDNSPLHF. The CDR3 nucleotides are TGTGCCGGCCGACAGGGAATGGATAATTCACCCCTCCACTTT.